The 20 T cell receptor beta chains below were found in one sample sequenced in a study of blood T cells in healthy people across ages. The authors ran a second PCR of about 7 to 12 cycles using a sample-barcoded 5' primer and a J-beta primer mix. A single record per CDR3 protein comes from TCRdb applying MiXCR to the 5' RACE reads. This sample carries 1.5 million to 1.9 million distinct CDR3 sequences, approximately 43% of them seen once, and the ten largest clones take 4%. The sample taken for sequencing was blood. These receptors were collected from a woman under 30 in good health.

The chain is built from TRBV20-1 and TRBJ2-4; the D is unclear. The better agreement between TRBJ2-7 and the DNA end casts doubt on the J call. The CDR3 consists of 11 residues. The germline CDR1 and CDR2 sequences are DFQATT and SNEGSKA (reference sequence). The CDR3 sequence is CSAPKNYEQYF. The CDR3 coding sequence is TGCAGTGCTCCTAAAAACTACGAGCAGTACTTC.

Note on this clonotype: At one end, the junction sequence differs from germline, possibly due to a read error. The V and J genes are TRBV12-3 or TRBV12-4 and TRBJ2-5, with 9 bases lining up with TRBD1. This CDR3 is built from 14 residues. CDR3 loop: CASSGGQGEETQYF. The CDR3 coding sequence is TGTGCAAGCAGTGGGGGACAGGGCGAAGAGACCCAGTACTTC.

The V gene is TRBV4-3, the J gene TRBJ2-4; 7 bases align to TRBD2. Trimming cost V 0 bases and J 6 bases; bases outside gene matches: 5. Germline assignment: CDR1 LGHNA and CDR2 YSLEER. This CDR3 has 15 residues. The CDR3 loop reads CASSQDRLAVNIQYF. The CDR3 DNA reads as TGCGCCAGCAGCCAAGACCGACTAGCTGTAAACATTCAGTACTTC.

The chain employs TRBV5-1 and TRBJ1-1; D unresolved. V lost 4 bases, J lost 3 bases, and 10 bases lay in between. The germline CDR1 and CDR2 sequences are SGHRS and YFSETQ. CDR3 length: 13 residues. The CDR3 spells CASSQGKDTEAFF. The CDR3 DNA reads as TGCGCCAGCAGCCAAGGAAAGGACACTGAAGCTTTCTTT.

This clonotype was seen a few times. CDR3 coding DNA: TGTGCCAGCAGTGCGGCGAATGAAAAACTGTTTTTT. As protein: CASSAANEKLFF. This rearrangement joins TRBV2 to TRBJ1-4; D ambiguous. Trimming took 4 bases from V and 5 from J, leaving 5 bases between them. In germline, CDR1 is SNHLY, CDR2 FYNNEI. This CDR3 has 12 amino acids.

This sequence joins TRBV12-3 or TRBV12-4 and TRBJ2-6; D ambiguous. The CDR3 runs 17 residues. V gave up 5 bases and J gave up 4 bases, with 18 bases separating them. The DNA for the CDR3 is TGTGCCAGCAGTCCCCGAAGGTCCACGTCAGGGGCCAACGTCCTGACTTTC. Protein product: CASSPRRSTSGANVLTF.

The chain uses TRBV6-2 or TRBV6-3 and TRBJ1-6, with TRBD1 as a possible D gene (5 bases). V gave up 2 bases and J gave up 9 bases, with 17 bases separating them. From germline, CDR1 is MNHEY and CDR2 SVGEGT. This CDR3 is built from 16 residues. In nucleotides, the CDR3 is TGTGCCAGCAGTTACGTAGGACATCGGACTGGTTCACCCCTCCACTTT. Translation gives CASSYVGHRTGSPLHF.

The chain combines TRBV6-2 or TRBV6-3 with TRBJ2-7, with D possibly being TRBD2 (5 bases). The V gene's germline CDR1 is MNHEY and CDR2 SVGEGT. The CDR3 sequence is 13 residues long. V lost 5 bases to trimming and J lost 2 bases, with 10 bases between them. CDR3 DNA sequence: TGTGCCAGCAGTCACGGGATTACCTACGAGCAGTACTTC. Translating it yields CASSHGITYEQYF.

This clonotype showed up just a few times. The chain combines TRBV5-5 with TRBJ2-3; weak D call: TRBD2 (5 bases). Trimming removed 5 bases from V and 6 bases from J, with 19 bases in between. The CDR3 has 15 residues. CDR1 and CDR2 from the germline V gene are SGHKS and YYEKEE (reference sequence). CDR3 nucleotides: TGTGCCAGCAGGGCCGGGATCGCACCGGGGGATACGCAGTATTTT. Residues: CASRAGIAPGDTQYF.

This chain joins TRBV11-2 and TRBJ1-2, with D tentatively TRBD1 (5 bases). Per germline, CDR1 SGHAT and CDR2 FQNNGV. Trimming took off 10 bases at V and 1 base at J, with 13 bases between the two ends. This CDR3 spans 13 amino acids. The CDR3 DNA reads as TGTGCCACCCCGGGGCCTAGTAACTATGGCTACACCTTC. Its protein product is CATPGPSNYGYTF.

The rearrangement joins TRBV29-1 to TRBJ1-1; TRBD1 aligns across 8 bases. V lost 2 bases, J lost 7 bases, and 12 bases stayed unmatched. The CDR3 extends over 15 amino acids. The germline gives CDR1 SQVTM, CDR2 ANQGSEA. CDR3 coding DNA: TGCAGCGTTGAATATTATGGCAGGGGGCGGCGTGAAGCTTTCTTT. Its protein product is CSVEYYGRGRREAFF.

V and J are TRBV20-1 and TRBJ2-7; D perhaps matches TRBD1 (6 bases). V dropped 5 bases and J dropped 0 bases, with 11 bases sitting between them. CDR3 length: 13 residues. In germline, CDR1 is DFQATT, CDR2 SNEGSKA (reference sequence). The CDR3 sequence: CSAARTVSYEQYF. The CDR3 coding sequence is TGCAGTGCTGCTCGGACAGTCTCCTACGAGCAGTACTTC.

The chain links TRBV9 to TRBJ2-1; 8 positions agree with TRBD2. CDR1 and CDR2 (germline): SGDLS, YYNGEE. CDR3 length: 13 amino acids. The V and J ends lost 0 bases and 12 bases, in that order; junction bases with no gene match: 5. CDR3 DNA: TGTGCCAGCAGCGTAGCTTCGGGGGGGAGGCAGTTCTTC. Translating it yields CASSVASGGRQFF.

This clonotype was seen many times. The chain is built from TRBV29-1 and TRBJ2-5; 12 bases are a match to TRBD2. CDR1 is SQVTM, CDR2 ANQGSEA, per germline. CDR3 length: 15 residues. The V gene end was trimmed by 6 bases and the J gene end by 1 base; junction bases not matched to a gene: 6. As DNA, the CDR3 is TGCAGCGTAGTCCCGGGACTAGCGGGCCAAGAGACCCAGTACTTC. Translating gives CSVVPGLAGQETQYF.

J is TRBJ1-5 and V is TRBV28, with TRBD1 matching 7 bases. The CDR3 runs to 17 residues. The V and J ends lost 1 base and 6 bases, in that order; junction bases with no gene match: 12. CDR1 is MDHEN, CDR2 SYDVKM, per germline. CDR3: CASSLSQYDRAVQPQHF. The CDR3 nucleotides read TGTGCCAGCAGTTTATCACAGTACGACAGGGCCGTTCAGCCCCAGCATTTT.

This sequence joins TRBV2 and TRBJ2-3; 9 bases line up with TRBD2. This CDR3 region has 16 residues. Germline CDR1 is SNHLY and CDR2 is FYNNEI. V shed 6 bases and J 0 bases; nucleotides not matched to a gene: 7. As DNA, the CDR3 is TGTGCCAGCAGGATACGGACTAGCGCTAGCACAGATACGCAGTATTTT. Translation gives CASRIRTSASTDTQYF.

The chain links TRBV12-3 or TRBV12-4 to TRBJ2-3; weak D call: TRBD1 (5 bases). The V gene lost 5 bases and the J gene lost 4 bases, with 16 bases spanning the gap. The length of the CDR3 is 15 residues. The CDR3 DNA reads TGTGCCAGCAGTCCCCAAAGACAGCGCCCAGATACGCAGTATTTT. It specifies CASSPQRQRPDTQYF.

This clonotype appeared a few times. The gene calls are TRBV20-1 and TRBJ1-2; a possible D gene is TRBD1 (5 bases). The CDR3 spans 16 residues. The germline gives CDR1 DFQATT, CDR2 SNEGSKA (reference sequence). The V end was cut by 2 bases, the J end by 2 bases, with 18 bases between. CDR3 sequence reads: CSARMQGAHANYGYTF. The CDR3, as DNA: TGCAGTGCTAGAATGCAGGGAGCCCATGCAAACTATGGCTACACCTTC.

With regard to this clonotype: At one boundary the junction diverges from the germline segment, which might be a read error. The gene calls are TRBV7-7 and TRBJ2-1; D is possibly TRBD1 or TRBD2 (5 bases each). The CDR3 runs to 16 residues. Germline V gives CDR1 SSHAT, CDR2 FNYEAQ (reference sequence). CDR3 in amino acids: CASSFALMGPYNEQFF. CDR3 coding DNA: TGTGCTAGCAGCTTCGCCCTGATGGGACCCTACAATGAGCAGTTCTTC.

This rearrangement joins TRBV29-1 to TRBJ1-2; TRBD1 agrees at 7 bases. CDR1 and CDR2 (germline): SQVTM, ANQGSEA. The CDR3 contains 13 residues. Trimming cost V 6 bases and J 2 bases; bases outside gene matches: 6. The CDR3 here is CSVRTGFNYGYTF. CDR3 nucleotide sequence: TGCAGCGTACGGACAGGCTTCAACTATGGCTACACCTTC.